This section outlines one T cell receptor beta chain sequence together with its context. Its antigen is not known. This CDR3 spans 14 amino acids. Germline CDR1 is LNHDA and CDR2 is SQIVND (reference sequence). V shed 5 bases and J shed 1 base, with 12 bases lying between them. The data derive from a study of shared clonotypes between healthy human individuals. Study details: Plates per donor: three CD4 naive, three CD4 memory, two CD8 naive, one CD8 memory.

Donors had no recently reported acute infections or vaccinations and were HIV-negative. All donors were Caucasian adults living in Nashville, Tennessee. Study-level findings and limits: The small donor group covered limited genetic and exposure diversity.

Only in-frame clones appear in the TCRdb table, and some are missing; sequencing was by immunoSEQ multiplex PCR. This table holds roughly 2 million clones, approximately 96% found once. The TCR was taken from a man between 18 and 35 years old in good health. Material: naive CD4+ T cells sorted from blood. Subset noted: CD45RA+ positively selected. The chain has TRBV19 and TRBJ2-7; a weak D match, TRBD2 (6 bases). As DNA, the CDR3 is TGTGCCAGTAGTGCCCTAGCGCTTTCCTACGAGCAGTACTTC. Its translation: CASSALALSYEQYF.